This passage covers 30 T cell receptor beta chains from one sample sequenced in a study of T cells in women clearing cervical HPV infection. Assay used: immunoSEQ multiplex PCR; TCRdb lists only in-frame clones, some missing. The sample's table shows tens of thousands of clones. Input material: blood buffy coat. These receptors all come from a woman aged 18 to 75 with a cervical HPV16 infection that either progressed to CIN3+ or cleared (not recorded which).

CDR3 bases read: TGTGCCAGCTCACCAATGGGCGATACG. Translating it yields CASSPMGDT. The entire CDR3 sequence reads CASSPMGDTQYF. The V call is TRBV18, the J call TRBJ2-3; D is ambiguous. Read sequence stops 3 residues before the CDR3 end, and the germline J gene provides the missing end. CDR1 is KGHSH, CDR2 LQKENI, per germline. The V end was cut by 2 bases, the J end by 6 bases, with 6 bases between. The CDR3 loop spans 12 amino acids.

Remarks on this clone: The read finishes 3 residues shy of the CDR3 end, and the germline J gene is used to complete it. The V call is TRBV7-9, the J call TRBJ1-1; TRBD1 might be the D (6 bases). V was trimmed by 4 bases and J by 7 bases, leaving 19 bases between them. The CDR3 has 15 amino acids. Germline V gives CDR1 SEHNR, CDR2 FQNEAQ (reference sequence). CDR3 region: CASSSATGQTSEAFF. The DNA read from the CDR3 is TGTGCCAGCAGCTCGGCAACCGGACAGACGAGTGAA.

A word on this clone: Read data end 3 residues before the CDR3 end; the end is taken from the germline J gene. V gene TRBV19 combines with J gene TRBJ1-1; D gene unclear. Germline-derived CDR1 and CDR2 are LNHDA and SQIVND (reference sequence). The CDR3 has 13 amino acids. Trimming shortened V by 7 bases and J by 3 bases, and 12 bases separated the two germline ends. Partial CDR3 DNA: TGTGCCAGTACCCCGATAACACACACTGAA. Translated, it gives CASTPITHTE. The whole CDR3 is CASTPITHTEAFF.

About this clone itself: The read ends 3 residues before the CDR3 terminus; that terminus is restored from the germline J gene. The J gene is TRBJ2-1, the V gene TRBV7-6; TRBD1 might be the D (5 bases). This CDR3 is 14 amino acids long. V dropped 3 bases and J dropped 7 bases, with 13 bases sitting between them. Germline V CDR1 and CDR2: SGHVS, FNYEAQ. The CDR3: CASSLPQGRNEQFF. CDR3 bases read: TGTGCCAGCAGCTTGCCGCAGGGTCGGAATGAG. Filled out from reference TRBV7-6 and TRBJ2-1, the complete variable domain reads GAGVSQSPRYKVTKRGQDVALRCDPISGHVSLYWYRQALGQGPEFLTYFNYEAQQDKSGLPNDRFSAERPEGSISTLTIQRTEQRDSAMYRCASSLPQGRNEQFFGPGTRLTVL.

Points on this clone: The CDR3 goes on 3 residues after the read ends, and that part is filled in from the germline J gene. The rearrangement uses TRBV7-9 and TRBJ2-5, with 8 bases that match TRBD1. V lost 5 bases to trimming and J lost 4 bases; unmatched junction nucleotides: 6. Germline V lookup: CDR1 SEHNR, CDR2 FQNEAQ (reference sequence). The CDR3 is 14 amino acids. The chain's CDR3 is CASSLGTGRETQYF. CDR3 bases read: TGTGCCAGCAGCCTGGGGACAGGACGAGAGACC. Supplemented by reference TRBV7-9 and TRBJ2-5, the full variable domain reads DTGVSQNPRHKITKRGQNVTFRCDPISEHNRLYWYRQTLGQGPEFLTYFQNEAQLEKSRLLSDRFSAERPKGSFSTLEIQRTEQGDSAMYLCASSLGTGRETQYFGPGTRLLVL.

With regard to this clone: The read stops 3 residues short of the end of the CDR3; the missing end is completed from the germline J gene. The gene calls are TRBV7-3 and TRBJ1-3, with 8 bases fitting TRBD1. The V and J ends lost 2 bases and 8 bases, in that order; junction bases with no gene match: 11. The CDR3 consists of 16 residues. Germline values: CDR1 SGHTA, CDR2 FQGTGA. The CDR3 DNA, read in part, is TGTGCCAGCAGCTTACACCCTGGACAGGGAGGAGACACC. It translates to CASSLHPGQGGDT. The CDR3 in full is CASSLHPGQGGDTIYF.

On this clone itself: The observed sequence ends 3 residues before the CDR3 terminus, with the missing tail filled in from the germline J gene. This chain links TRBV28 with TRBJ2-3; maybe TRBD1 (5 bases). The V gene's germline CDR1 is MDHEN and CDR2 SYDVKM. This CDR3 region has 12 residues. The ends were cut back, 6 bases at V and 6 bases at J, with 10 bases in the middle. The DNA read from the CDR3 is TGTGCCAGCAGGGGGCCCTTGGATACG. Translating it yields CASRGPLDT. The entire CDR3 protein reads CASRGPLDTQYF.

As regards this clone: The read is 3 residues too short to cover the CDR3 end, so that end is filled in from the germline J gene. This chain uses TRBV19 with TRBJ1-5; maybe TRBD1 (6 bases). V lost 9 bases and J lost 0, with 15 bases in between. The CDR3 is 15 residues long. Germline V lookup: CDR1 LNHDA, CDR2 SQIVND (reference sequence). CDR3 protein: CASGGGPNSNQPQHF. CDR3 DNA (partial): TGTGCCAGCGGGGGGGGGCCTAATAGCAATCAGCCC.

Of note for this clone: The read ends 3 residues shy of where the CDR3 ends; the end is completed using the germline J gene. The V call is TRBV19, the J call TRBJ2-3; D uncertain. The CDR3 extends over 11 amino acids. CDR1 LNHDA and CDR2 SQIVND come from the germline V gene (reference sequence). The CDR3 spells CASSIQQTQYF. The sequenced part of the CDR3 DNA is TGTGCCAGTAGTATACAACAAACG.

A word on this clone: The observed sequence ends 3 residues before the CDR3 terminus, with the missing tail filled in from the germline J gene. The gene calls are TRBV29-1 and TRBJ1-3; D is undetermined. V dropped 0 bases and J dropped 3 bases, with 9 bases sitting between them. The CDR3 length is 14 residues. Germline CDR1 is SQVTM and CDR2 is ANQGSEA. CDR3 DNA (partial): TGCAGCGTTGAAGACCTGTCCCTTGGAAACACC. This gives the protein CSVEDLSLGNT. The whole CDR3 is CSVEDLSLGNTIYF.

A word on this clone: The read ends 3 residues early relative to the CDR3; the germline J gene fills the gap. The V call is TRBV19, the J call TRBJ1-1; D unresolved. CDR3 length: 13 amino acids. Germline CDR1 reads LNHDA; CDR2 reads SQIVND (reference sequence). Deletions cut 7 bases from V and 1 base from J, with 10 bases between. CDR3 DNA (partial): TGTGCCAGTAATTCACAGCAGAACACTGAA. It is translated as CASNSQQNTE. The whole CDR3 protein is CASNSQQNTEAFF.

This clone registers medium-sized by frequency. The read stops 3 residues short of the end of the CDR3; the missing end is completed from the germline J gene. J is TRBJ2-7 and V is TRBV18, with 9 positions matching TRBD2. V lost 3 bases to trimming and J lost 5 bases; unmatched junction nucleotides: 5. Germline assignment: CDR1 KGHSH and CDR2 LQKENI. The CDR3 contains 14 residues. The part of the CDR3 DNA that was read is TGTGCCAGCTCACCTCCTAGCGGGGCGGACGAG. The encoded protein is CASSPPSGADE. The entire CDR3 sequence reads CASSPPSGADEQYF.

CDR3 sequence: CASRRAANEKLFF. The sequenced CDR3 bases are TGTGCCAGCCGCAGGGCAGCTAATGAAAAA. The rearrangement uses TRBV7-2 and TRBJ1-4; D might be TRBD1 (5 bases). Read coverage stops 3 residues before the CDR3 terminus; the germline J gene supplies the remainder. The CDR3 is made up of 13 amino acids. V was trimmed by 8 bases and J by 3 bases, leaving 10 bases between them. Per the germline V gene, CDR1 is SGHTA and CDR2 is FQGNSA.

CDR3 region: CASRIGTSWDGELFF. The sequenced CDR3 bases are TGTGCCAGCAGAATCGGGACTAGCTGGGACGGGGAG. The rearrangement joins TRBV7-2 to TRBJ2-2, with TRBD2 matching 9 bases. The read gets to within 3 residues of the CDR3 end, and the germline J gene fills in the rest. The ends lost 6 bases at V and 7 bases at J; junction bases unmatched: 9. Germline V gene data show CDR1 as SGHTA and CDR2 as FQGNSA. The CDR3 runs to 15 residues.

With respect to this clone: The CDR3 is cut off 3 residues early in the read; its end comes from the germline J gene. V usage is TRBV30 and J usage is TRBJ1-6; tentative D call: TRBD1 (6 bases). This CDR3 has 14 residues. Germline V gives CDR1 GTSNPN, CDR2 SVGIG (reference sequence). Trimming stripped 5 bases from V and 8 bases from J, with 16 bases between. Partial CDR3 DNA: TGTGCCTGGTATTTAACAGGGTCCCATTCACCC. This encodes CAWYLTGSHSP. The whole CDR3 region reads CAWYLTGSHSPLHF.

Concerning this clone itself: Mismatch with germline at one junction end may stem from a read error. Read coverage stops 3 residues before the CDR3 terminus; the germline J gene supplies the remainder. The chain joins TRBV4-2 to TRBJ1-4; D not certain. Per the germline V gene, CDR1 is LGHNA and CDR2 is YNFKEQ. The CDR3 is 16 amino acids. The CDR3 bases that were read are TGCGCCAGCAGCCAAGAAATGTCAGGCCTTAATGAAAAA. Translating it yields CASSQEMSGLNEK. The CDR3 as a whole reads CASSQEMSGLNEKLFF.

As for this clone: Coverage ceases 3 residues before the CDR3 finishes, and the germline J gene fills in the end. The V and J genes are TRBV5-1 and TRBJ2-5; 9 bases fit TRBD2. This CDR3 contains 16 residues. CDR1 SGHRS and CDR2 YFSETQ come from the germline V gene. V lost 5 bases and J lost 3; bases outside the gene matches: 11. The CDR3 region is CASRNGAGGGEETQYF. The CDR3 DNA, read in part, is TGCGCCAGCAGAAATGGAGCGGGGGGCGGGGAAGAGACC.

CDR3 DNA (partial): TGCGCCAGCAGCTTGGCGGGCGCGGCGGGAGGGGGCCCAGATACG. Translation: CASSLAGAAGGGPDT. The entire CDR3 is CASSLAGAAGGGPDTQYF. The V call is TRBV5-1, the J call TRBJ2-3; 9 nucleotides match TRBD2. The read terminates 3 residues before the CDR3 end, so the remaining end is supplied by the germline J gene. CDR1 is SGHRS and CDR2 is YFSETQ in the germline V gene. V lost 0 bases, J lost 4 bases, and 12 bases stayed unmatched. The CDR3 contains 18 residues.

A remark on this clone: The CDR3 goes on 3 residues after the read ends, and that part is filled in from the germline J gene. The chain employs TRBV29-1 and TRBJ2-4; 11 bases match TRBD1. V lost 5 bases, J lost 0 bases, and 12 bases stayed unmatched. CDR1 is SQVTM, CDR2 ANQGSEA, per germline. CDR3 length: 18 residues. CDR3 region: CSVRNGTGGSLAKNIQYF. CDR3 DNA (partial): TGCAGCGTTCGAAACGGGACAGGGGGAAGTTTAGCCAAAAACATT.

The CDR3 reads CAWTQSGGGNYGYTF. CDR3 DNA, as far as it was read: TGTGCCTGGACCCAATCAGGGGGAGGTAACTATGGC. The genes are TRBV30 and TRBJ1-2, with TRBD1 matching 7 bases. Sequencing ends 3 residues short of the CDR3 end; the germline J gene provides the rest. V shed 4 bases and J 1 base; nucleotides not matched to a gene: 9. The CDR3 totals 15 residues. CDR1 is GTSNPN and CDR2 is SVGIG in the germline V gene (reference sequence). The full variable domain, rest sourced from reference TRBV30 and TRBJ1-2, is SQTIHQWPATLVQPVGSPLSLECTVEGTSNPNLYWYRQAAGRGLQLLFYSVGIGQISSEVPQNLSASRPQDRQFILSSKKLLLSDSGFYLCAWTQSGGGNYGYTFGSGTRLTVV.

On this clone: Coverage ceases 3 residues before the CDR3 finishes, and the germline J gene fills in the end. The V call is TRBV11-2, the J call TRBJ2-2; 7 nucleotides line up with TRBD1. Germline V CDR1 and CDR2: SGHAT, FQNNGV. The CDR3 is 14 residues long. The DNA read from the CDR3 is TGTGCCAGCAGCCCTACAGGGGCTAGGACCCCG. It is translated as CASSPTGARTP. The full CDR3 protein is CASSPTGARTPLFF.

As for this clone: Sequencing ends 3 residues short of the CDR3 end; the germline J gene provides the rest. The chain recombines TRBV13 with TRBJ2-7, with 9 nucleotides matching TRBD1. CDR1 is PRHDT, CDR2 FYEKMQ, per germline (reference sequence). V shed 5 bases, J shed 2 bases, and the junction held 7 bases outside the gene matches. This CDR3 is 15 amino acids long. The CDR3 is CASSRGQGSTYEQYF. The sequenced CDR3 bases are TGTGCCAGCAGCCGCGGACAGGGGTCAACCTACGAG.

The CDR3 DNA, read in part, is TGTGCCATCAGTACAGCCAATTCGGGC. Translating it yields CAISTANSG. The whole CDR3 sequence reads CAISTANSGYTF. The chain couples TRBV10-3 to TRBJ1-2, with D uncertain. The CDR3 is cut off 3 residues early in the read; its end comes from the germline J gene. CDR3 length: 12 amino acids. The germline CDR1 and CDR2 sequences are ENHRY and SYGVKD.

As concerns this clone: The read terminates 3 residues ahead of where the CDR3 ends, so the germline J gene completes it. The genes are TRBV5-1 and TRBJ2-3; TRBD1 matches 8 bases. Germline loops: CDR1 SGHRS, CDR2 YFSETQ. CDR3 length: 14 amino acids. V lost 3 bases to trimming and J lost 4 bases; unmatched junction nucleotides: 4. CDR3 residues: CASSSMTGADTQYF. CDR3 bases read: TGCGCCAGCAGCTCGATGACAGGGGCAGATACG.

With regard to this clone: The DNA ends 3 residues before the CDR3 does, and the rest of the CDR3 is filled in from the germline J gene. This chain connects TRBV19 to TRBJ1-5; TRBD1 matches 9 bases. The CDR3 is 14 residues long. J was trimmed by 6 bases and V by 9 bases; bases with no gene match: 9. CDR1 is LNHDA and CDR2 is SQIVND in the germline V gene (reference sequence). CDR3 protein: CASRGQGTIQPQHF. The CDR3 bases that were read are TGTGCCAGCCGGGGACAGGGCACGATTCAGCCC.

Comment on this clone: The read terminates 3 residues before the CDR3 end, so the remaining end is supplied by the germline J gene. The genes are TRBV19 and TRBJ2-1, with 11 bases fitting TRBD2. This CDR3 comprises 15 residues. Germline CDR1 is LNHDA and CDR2 is SQIVND (reference sequence). Trimming cost V 6 bases and J 4 bases; bases outside gene matches: 5. CDR3 region: CASRIGTSGYNEQFF. CDR3 DNA, as far as it was read: TGTGCCAGTAGAATCGGGACTAGCGGATACAATGAG.

Points on this clone: The read ends 3 residues shy of where the CDR3 ends; the end is completed using the germline J gene. The chain has TRBV14 and TRBJ2-7, with D unresolved. V lost 0 bases to trimming and J lost 6 bases, with 9 bases between them. The CDR3 runs to 13 residues. In germline, CDR1 is SGHDN, CDR2 FVKESK. CDR3 residues: CASSQDPSPEQYF. The DNA read from the CDR3 is TGTGCCAGCAGCCAAGATCCGTCCCCCGAG.

Of note for this clone: The read ends 3 residues shy of where the CDR3 ends; the end is completed using the germline J gene. The chain uses TRBV11-2 and TRBJ2-1; possibly TRBD1 or TRBD2 for D (5 bases each). The CDR3 consists of 15 residues. CDR1 and CDR2 (germline): SGHAT, FQNNGV. With 1 base removed from V and 9 bases from J, the gap between germline ends came to 16 bases. CDR3 loop: CASSLGFEGQGEQFF. CDR3 DNA (partial): TGTGCCAGCAGCTTAGGATTTGAGGGTCAGGGTGAG.

With respect to this clone: The DNA ends 3 residues before the CDR3 does, and the rest of the CDR3 is filled in from the germline J gene. V gene TRBV30 combines with J gene TRBJ1-2; 10 nucleotides agree with TRBD1. Germline assignment: CDR1 GTSNPN and CDR2 SVGIG (reference sequence). With 2 bases clipped from V and 7 bases from J, the junction kept 10 bases outside the gene matches. This CDR3 has 15 residues. CDR3 bases read: TGTGCCTGGAGTTTCCAGACAGGGGGCGCCGGTGGC. The encoded protein is CAWSFQTGGAGG. The full CDR3 reads CAWSFQTGGAGGYTF.

Notes on this clone: The read terminates 3 residues before the CDR3 end, so the remaining end is supplied by the germline J gene. The chain is built from TRBV6-1 and TRBJ2-1, with 9 bases identical to TRBD2. The CDR3 spans 15 residues. Germline values: CDR1 MNHNS, CDR2 SASEGT. Germline trimming cut 3 bases from V and 5 bases from J; bases unmatched to any gene: 5. The CDR3 is CASSELAGSHNEQFF. Partial CDR3 DNA: TGTGCCAGCAGTGAGCTAGCGGGGTCCCACAATGAG.